The clone carrying this T cell receptor (beta chain) was detected ten times or more. The antigen remains undetermined. This sample was taken from a study of breast tumors, draining lymph nodes, adjacent tissues. Study-level results: Tumor repertoires ranked between lymph nodes and nontumor tissue in diversity, with V and J gene preferences.

Samples came from axillary lymph nodes draining the breast cancer. Via MiXCR, TCRdb re-called the multiplex PCR reads, giving one row per CDR3 protein. The sample lists 200,000 or so distinct CDR3 sequences, approximately 33% occurring once. The material sequenced was axillary lymph node tissue. The sequence derives from a female donor with breast cancer. Some clones in this sample may be carry-over from other donors' samples.

The CDR3 sequence: CAIRATSGGVDEQFF. As DNA, the CDR3 is TGTGCCATCAGAGCTACTAGCGGGGGGGTCGATGAGCAGTTCTTC. The V gene is TRBV10-3, the J gene TRBJ2-1; 13 positions agree with TRBD2. The trim removed 6 bases at V and 8 bases at J, leaving 7 bases unmatched. The CDR3 sequence is 15 residues long. Germline V gene lookup returns CDR1 ENHRY and CDR2 SYGVKD.